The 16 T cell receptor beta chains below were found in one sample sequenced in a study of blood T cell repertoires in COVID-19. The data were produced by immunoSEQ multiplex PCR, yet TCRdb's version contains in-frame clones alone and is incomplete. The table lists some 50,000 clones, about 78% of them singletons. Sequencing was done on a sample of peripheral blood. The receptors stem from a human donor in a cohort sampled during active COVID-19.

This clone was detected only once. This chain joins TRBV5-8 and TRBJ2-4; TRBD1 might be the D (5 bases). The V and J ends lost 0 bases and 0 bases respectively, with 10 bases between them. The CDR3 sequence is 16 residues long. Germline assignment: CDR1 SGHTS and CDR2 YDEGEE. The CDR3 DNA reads TGTGCCAGCAGCTTGGGACAGAGTCTAGCCAAAAACATTCAGTACTTC. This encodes CASSLGQSLAKNIQYF.

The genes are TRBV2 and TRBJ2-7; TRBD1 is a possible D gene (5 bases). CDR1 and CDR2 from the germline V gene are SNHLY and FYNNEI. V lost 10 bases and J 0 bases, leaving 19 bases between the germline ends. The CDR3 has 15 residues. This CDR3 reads CATILQGVLSYEQYF. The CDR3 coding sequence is TGTGCCACTATACTTCAAGGGGTGCTCTCCTACGAGCAGTACTTC.

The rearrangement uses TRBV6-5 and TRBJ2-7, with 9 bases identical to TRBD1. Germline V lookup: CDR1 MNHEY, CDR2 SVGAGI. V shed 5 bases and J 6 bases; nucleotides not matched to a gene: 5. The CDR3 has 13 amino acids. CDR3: CASSRRTGVEQYF. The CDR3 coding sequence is TGTGCCAGCAGTCGACGGACAGGGGTCGAGCAGTACTTC.

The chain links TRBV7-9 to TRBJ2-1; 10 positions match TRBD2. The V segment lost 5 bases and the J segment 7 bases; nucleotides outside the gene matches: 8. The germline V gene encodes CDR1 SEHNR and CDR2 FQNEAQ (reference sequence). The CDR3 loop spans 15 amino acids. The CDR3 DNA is TGTGCCAGCAGCAAGCTGCCTAGCGGGGGTAATGAGCAGTTCTTC. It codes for CASSKLPSGGNEQFF.

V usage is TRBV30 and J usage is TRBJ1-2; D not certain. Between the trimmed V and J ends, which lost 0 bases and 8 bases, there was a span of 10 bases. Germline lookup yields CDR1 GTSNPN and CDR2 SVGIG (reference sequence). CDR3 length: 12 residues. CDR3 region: CAWSVSLRGYTF. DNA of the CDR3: TGTGCCTGGAGTGTGAGTTTGAGGGGCTACACCTTC.

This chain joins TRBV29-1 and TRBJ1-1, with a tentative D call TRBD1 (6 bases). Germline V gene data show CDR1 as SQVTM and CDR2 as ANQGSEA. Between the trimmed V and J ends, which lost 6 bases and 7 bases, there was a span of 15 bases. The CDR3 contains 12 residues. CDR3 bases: TGCAGCGTCATGGCGGGGGCGAATGAAGCTTTCTTT. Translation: CSVMAGANEAFF.

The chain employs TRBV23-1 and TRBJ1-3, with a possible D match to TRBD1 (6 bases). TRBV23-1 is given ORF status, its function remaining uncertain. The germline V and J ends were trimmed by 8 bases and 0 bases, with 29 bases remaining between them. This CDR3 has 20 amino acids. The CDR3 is CASFQGYRVLAIYSGNTIYF. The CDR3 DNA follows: TGCGCCAGCTTTCAGGGTTACAGGGTCCTCGCGATCTACTCTGGAAACACCATATATTTT.

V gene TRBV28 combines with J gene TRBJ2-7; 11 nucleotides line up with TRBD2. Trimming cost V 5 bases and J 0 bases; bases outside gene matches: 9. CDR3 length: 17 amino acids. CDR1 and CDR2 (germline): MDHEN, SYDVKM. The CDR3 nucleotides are TGTGCCAGCAGTCCGACTAGCGGGGCCAAGTTCTCCTACGAGCAGTACTTC. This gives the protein CASSPTSGAKFSYEQYF.

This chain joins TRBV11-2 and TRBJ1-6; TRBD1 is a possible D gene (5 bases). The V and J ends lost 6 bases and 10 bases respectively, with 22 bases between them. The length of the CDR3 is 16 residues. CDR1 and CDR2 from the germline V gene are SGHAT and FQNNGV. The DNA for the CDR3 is TGTGCCAGCAGTGATTTCAGGGTGGGGAGGAAATCACCCCTCCACTTT. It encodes CASSDFRVGRKSPLHF.

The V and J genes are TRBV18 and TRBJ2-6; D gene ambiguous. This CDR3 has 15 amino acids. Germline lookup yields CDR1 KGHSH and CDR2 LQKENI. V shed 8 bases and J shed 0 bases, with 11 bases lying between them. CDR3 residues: CASRTANSGANVLTF. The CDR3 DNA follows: TGTGCCAGCCGAACAGCTAACTCTGGGGCCAACGTCCTGACTTTC.

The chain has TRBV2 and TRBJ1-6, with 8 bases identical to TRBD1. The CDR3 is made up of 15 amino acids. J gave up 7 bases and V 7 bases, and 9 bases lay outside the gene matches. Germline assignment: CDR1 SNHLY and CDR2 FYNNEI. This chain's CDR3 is CASTRTGSTNSPLHF. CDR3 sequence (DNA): TGTGCCAGCACCCGGACAGGGTCAACCAATTCACCCCTCCACTTT.

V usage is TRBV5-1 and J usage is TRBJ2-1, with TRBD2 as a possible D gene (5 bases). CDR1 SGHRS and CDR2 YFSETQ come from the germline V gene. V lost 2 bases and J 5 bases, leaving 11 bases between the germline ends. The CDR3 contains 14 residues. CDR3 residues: CASSLWTGDNEQFF. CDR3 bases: TGCGCCAGCAGCTTATGGACCGGGGACAATGAGCAGTTCTTC.

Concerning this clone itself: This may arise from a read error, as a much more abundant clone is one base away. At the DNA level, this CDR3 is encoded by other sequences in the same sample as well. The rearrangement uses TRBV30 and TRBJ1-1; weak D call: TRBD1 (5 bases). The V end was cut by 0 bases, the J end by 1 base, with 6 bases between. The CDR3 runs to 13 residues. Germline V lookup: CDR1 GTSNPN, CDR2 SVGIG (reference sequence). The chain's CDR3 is CAWSVQGNTEAFF. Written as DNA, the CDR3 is TGTGCCTGGAGTGTCCAGGGGAACACTGAAGCTTTCTTT.

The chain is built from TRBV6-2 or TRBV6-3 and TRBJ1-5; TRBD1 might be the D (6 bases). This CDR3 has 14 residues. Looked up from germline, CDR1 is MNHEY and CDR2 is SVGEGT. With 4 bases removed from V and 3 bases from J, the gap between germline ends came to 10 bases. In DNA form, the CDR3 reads TGTGCCAGCAGTTTACAGGGAAACAATCAGCCCCAGCATTTT. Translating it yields CASSLQGNNQPQHF.

CDR3 nucleotides: TGTGCCAGCAGTTTCGGGGTCAACGCGGAGCAGTACTTC. Its translation is CASSFGVNAEQYF. V is TRBV12-3 or TRBV12-4 and J is TRBJ2-7; the D gene is possibly TRBD2 (5 bases). Trimming shortened V by 3 bases and J by 7 bases, and 13 bases separated the two germline ends. The CDR3 totals 13 residues.

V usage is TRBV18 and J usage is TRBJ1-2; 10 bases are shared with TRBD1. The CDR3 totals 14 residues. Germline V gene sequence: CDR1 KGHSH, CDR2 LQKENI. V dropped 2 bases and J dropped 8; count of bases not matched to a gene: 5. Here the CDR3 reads CASSPGGTGDGYTF. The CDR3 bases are TGTGCCAGCTCACCAGGCGGGACAGGGGACGGCTACACCTTC. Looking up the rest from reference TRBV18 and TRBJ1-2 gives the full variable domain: NAGVMQNPRHLVRRRGQEARLRCSPMKGHSHVYWYRQLPEEGLKFMVYLQKENIIDESGMPKERFSAEFPKEGPSILRIQQVVRGDSAAYFCASSPGGTGDGYTFGSGTRLTVV.